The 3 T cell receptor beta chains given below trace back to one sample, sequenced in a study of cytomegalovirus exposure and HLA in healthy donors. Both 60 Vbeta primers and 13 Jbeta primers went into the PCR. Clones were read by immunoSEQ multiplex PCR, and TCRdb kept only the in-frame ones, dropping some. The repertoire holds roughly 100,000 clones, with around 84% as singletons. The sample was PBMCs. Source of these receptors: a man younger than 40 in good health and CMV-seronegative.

The CDR3 sequence: CASSPPEDGYGYTF. CDR3 nucleotide sequence: TGTGCCAGCTCACCACCGGAGGACGGTTATGGCTACACCTTC. The chain recombines TRBV18 with TRBJ1-2; no definite D call. Germline CDR1 and CDR2: KGHSH and LQKENI. V was cut by 0 bases and J by 5 bases, with 10 bases left in between. This CDR3 has 14 amino acids.

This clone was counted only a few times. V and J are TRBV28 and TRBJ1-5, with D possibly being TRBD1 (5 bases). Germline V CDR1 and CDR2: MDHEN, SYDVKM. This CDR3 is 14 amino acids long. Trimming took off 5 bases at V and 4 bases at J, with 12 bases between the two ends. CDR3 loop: CASSPQDLNQPQHF. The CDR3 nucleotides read TGTGCCAGCAGTCCACAGGATCTGAATCAGCCCCAGCATTTT. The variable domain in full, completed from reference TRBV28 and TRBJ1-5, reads DVKVTQSSRYLVKRTGEKVFLECVQDMDHENMFWYRQDPGLGLRLIYFSYDVKMKEKGDIPEGYSVSREKKERFSLILESASTNQTSMYLCASSPQDLNQPQHFGDGTRLSIL.

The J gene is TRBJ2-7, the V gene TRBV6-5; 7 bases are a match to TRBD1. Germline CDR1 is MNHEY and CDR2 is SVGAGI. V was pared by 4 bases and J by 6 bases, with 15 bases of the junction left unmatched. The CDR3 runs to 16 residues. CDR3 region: CASSSPMRQGPGEQYF. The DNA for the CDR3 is TGTGCCAGCAGTTCTCCTATGAGACAGGGTCCAGGCGAGCAGTACTTC.